What follows is one T cell receptor beta chain and its context. Participants, about 18 to 90 years old, spanned about 26 US areas. Clinical history as reported by participants underpinned cohort assignment. These data belong to a study of blood T cell repertoires in COVID-19. Libraries were prepared by immunoSEQ multiplex PCR; TCRdb keeps only in-frame clonotypes and omits some of them. The sample shows 490,000 or so clones, approximately 90% of them seen only once. Trimming cost V 6 bases and J 6 bases; bases outside gene matches: 9. The CDR3 covers 15 residues. Germline V gives CDR1 MNHEY, CDR2 SVGAGI.

This receptor was obtained from a woman aged 55-70 years who had recovered from COVID-19. The sample consisted of PBMCs or T cells enriched from blood (not recorded which). V and J are TRBV6-5 and TRBJ1-5, with 9 bases that match TRBD1. The CDR3: CASSTDRGGGQPQHF. In DNA form, the CDR3 reads TGTGCCAGCAGCACGGACAGGGGAGGGGGTCAGCCCCAGCATTTT.